This is a list of T cell receptor beta chains from one sample in a study of T-cell reconstitution after alpha-beta-depleted transplantation in children. From the PCR reads, TCRdb called clonotypes with MiXCR, one entry per CDR3 protein. The profile shows about 58,000 distinct CDR3 sequences, about 40% of them singletons. This specimen consisted of PBMCs, mostly from graft donor cells, obtained 360 days after TCRalphabeta/CD19-depleted stem cell transplant. Receptor source: a male patient younger than 18 who had a stem cell transplant for acute lymphoblastic leukemia, so the T cells may come from the graft donor. The CDR3 runs from the conserved cysteine through the conserved F or W. The order of the fields is J gene, D gene, clone size, V gene, CDR3 protein, CDR3 DNA. The D gene is left open where the match is weak. Size is stated for part of the rows, as once, few or many counts, or as a class when the clone is expanded.

j_gene: TRBJ2-7
d_gene: -
abundance: once
v_gene: TRBV3-1
CDR3aa: CASSQVNRFAYEQYF
CDR3nt: TGTGCCAGCAGCCAAGTAAACAGGTTTGCCTACGAGCAGTACTTC

j_gene: TRBJ2-1
d_gene: -
abundance: few
v_gene: TRBV5-1
CDR3aa: CASSFSSNEQFF
CDR3nt: TGCGCCAGCAGCTTTAGCTCTAATGAGCAGTTCTTC

j_gene: TRBJ1-2
d_gene: -
abundance: -
v_gene: TRBV12-3/TRBV12-4
CDR3aa: CASTLGNYGYTF
CDR3nt: TGTGCCAGCACCCTCGGGAACTATGGCTACACCTTC

j_gene: TRBJ2-5
d_gene: TRBD1
abundance: few
v_gene: TRBV5-6
CDR3aa: CASSFRDREKTQYF
CDR3nt: TGTGCCAGCAGCTTTCGGGACAGGGAAAAGACCCAGTACTTC

j_gene: TRBJ2-7
d_gene: -
abundance: few
v_gene: TRBV18
CDR3aa: CASSPDSYEQYF
CDR3nt: TGTGCCAGCTCACCAGACTCCTACGAGCAGTACTTC

j_gene: TRBJ2-1
d_gene: -
abundance: -
v_gene: TRBV7-2
CDR3aa: CASSLVISSYNEQFF
CDR3nt: TGTGCCAGCAGCTTAGTCATAAGCTCCTACAATGAGCAGTTCTTC

j_gene: TRBJ1-5
d_gene: -
abundance: -
v_gene: TRBV28
CDR3aa: CASSFFRTHDQPQHF
CDR3nt: TGTGCCAGCAGTTTTTTTCGGACGCATGATCAGCCCCAGCATTTT

j_gene: TRBJ2-3
d_gene: TRBD2
abundance: -
v_gene: TRBV7-8
CDR3aa: CASGLASNTDTQYF
CDR3nt: TGTGCCAGCGGACTAGCCTCCAACACAGATACGCAGTATTTT

j_gene: TRBJ2-7
d_gene: -
abundance: few
v_gene: TRBV5-1
CDR3aa: CASSLEVAPAYEQYF
CDR3nt: TGCGCCAGCAGCTTGGAAGTAGCACCCGCCTACGAGCAGTACTTC

j_gene: TRBJ2-7
d_gene: -
abundance: -
v_gene: TRBV12-3/TRBV12-4
CDR3aa: CASNLRGGYEQYF
CDR3nt: TGTGCCAGCAACCTTAGGGGAGGCTACGAGCAGTACTTC

j_gene: TRBJ2-7
d_gene: TRBD1
abundance: -
v_gene: TRBV27
CDR3aa: CASSSTRDRGTYEQYF
CDR3nt: TGTGCCAGCAGTTCAACACGGGACAGGGGTACGTACGAGCAGTACTTC

j_gene: TRBJ2-2
d_gene: TRBD1
abundance: -
v_gene: TRBV11-2
CDR3aa: CASSLGGQDLGELFF
CDR3nt: TGTGCCAGCAGCTTAGGGGGACAGGACCTCGGGGAGCTGTTTTTT

j_gene: TRBJ2-3
d_gene: TRBD2
abundance: -
v_gene: TRBV3-1
CDR3aa: CASRLTGGADTQYF
CDR3nt: TGTGCCAGCAGACTTACGGGAGGGGCGGATACGCAGTATTTT

j_gene: TRBJ2-7
d_gene: TRBD1
abundance: -
v_gene: TRBV7-2
CDR3aa: CASSGTGSYEQYF
CDR3nt: TGTGCCAGCAGCGGGACAGGGTCCTACGAGCAGTACTTC

j_gene: TRBJ2-5
d_gene: -
abundance: few
v_gene: TRBV5-1
CDR3aa: CASSSFAGTNQETQYF
CDR3nt: TGCGCCAGCAGCTCTTTCGCGGGGACAAACCAAGAGACCCAGTACTTC

j_gene: TRBJ2-3
d_gene: TRBD1
abundance: few
v_gene: TRBV7-3
CDR3aa: CASSHGQGSADTQYF
CDR3nt: TGTGCCAGCAGCCACGGACAGGGTTCCGCAGATACGCAGTATTTT

j_gene: TRBJ2-1
d_gene: TRBD1
abundance: -
v_gene: TRBV24-1
CDR3aa: CATSDATGTNEQFF
CDR3nt: TGTGCCACCAGTGATGCGACAGGGACGAATGAGCAGTTCTTC

j_gene: TRBJ2-1
d_gene: -
abundance: many
v_gene: TRBV2
CDR3aa: CASSFYSYNEQFF
CDR3nt: TGTGCCAGCAGTTTTTACTCCTACAATGAGCAGTTCTTC

j_gene: TRBJ2-2
d_gene: -
abundance: -
v_gene: TRBV5-8
CDR3aa: CASSFLGGARELFF
CDR3nt: TGTGCCAGCAGCTTCCTAGGAGGGGCGAGGGAGCTGTTTTTT

j_gene: TRBJ2-7
d_gene: TRBD1
abundance: -
v_gene: TRBV5-1
CDR3aa: CASSLTGDYEQYF
CDR3nt: TGCGCCAGCAGCTTGACAGGGGACTACGAGCAGTACTTC

j_gene: TRBJ2-7
d_gene: -
abundance: few
v_gene: TRBV12-3/TRBV12-4
CDR3aa: CASSFTGPAEQYF
CDR3nt: TGTGCCAGCAGTTTTACGGGACCGGCCGAGCAGTACTTC

j_gene: TRBJ1-4
d_gene: -
abundance: -
v_gene: TRBV7-9
CDR3aa: CASSLGSGTLGEKLFF
CDR3nt: TGTGCCAGCAGCTTAGGCTCCGGGACCCTCGGTGAAAAACTGTTTTTT

j_gene: TRBJ2-1
d_gene: TRBD2
abundance: many
v_gene: TRBV28
CDR3aa: CASSNGLAGVSYNEQFF
CDR3nt: TGTGCCAGCAGTAATGGACTAGCGGGAGTTTCATACAATGAGCAGTTCTTC

j_gene: TRBJ2-2
d_gene: -
abundance: once
v_gene: TRBV6-5
CDR3aa: CASSYSFGTRLTGELFF
CDR3nt: TGTGCCAGCAGTTACTCGTTCGGGACACGACTTACCGGGGAGCTGTTTTTT

j_gene: TRBJ1-4
d_gene: -
abundance: -
v_gene: TRBV6-5
CDR3aa: CASSYDQAATNEKLFF
CDR3nt: TGTGCCAGCAGTTATGATCAAGCTGCAACTAATGAAAAACTGTTTTTT

j_gene: TRBJ2-1
d_gene: -
abundance: -
v_gene: TRBV11-2
CDR3aa: CASSLLFSGLSSYNEQFF
CDR3nt: TGTGCCAGCAGCTTATTGTTTTCGGGCCTGAGCTCCTACAATGAGCAGTTCTTC

j_gene: TRBJ2-7
d_gene: TRBD2
abundance: few
v_gene: TRBV11-2
CDR3aa: CASSYSSPGLAAHSTYEQYF
CDR3nt: TGTGCCAGCAGCTACTCTAGCCCCGGACTAGCAGCTCACAGTACCTACGAGCAGTACTTC

j_gene: TRBJ1-1
d_gene: -
abundance: -
v_gene: TRBV7-6
CDR3aa: CASTLIQFPLNTEAFF
CDR3nt: TGTGCCAGCACCCTTATACAGTTCCCCTTGAACACTGAAGCTTTCTTT

j_gene: TRBJ2-7
d_gene: TRBD1
abundance: few
v_gene: TRBV12-3/TRBV12-4
CDR3aa: CASSLRDRGLYEQYF
CDR3nt: TGTGCCAGCAGTCTCCGGGACAGGGGGCTGTACGAGCAGTACTTC

j_gene: TRBJ2-3
d_gene: TRBD1
abundance: -
v_gene: TRBV20-1
CDR3aa: CSARRSQGAYTDTQYF
CDR3nt: TGCAGTGCCCGGAGATCACAGGGGGCTTACACAGATACGCAGTATTTT

j_gene: TRBJ2-3
d_gene: -
abundance: once
v_gene: TRBV9
CDR3aa: CASQMGTSSTDTQYF
CDR3nt: TGTGCCAGTCAAATGGGCACCTCTAGCACAGATACGCAGTATTTT

j_gene: TRBJ2-4
d_gene: -
abundance: -
v_gene: TRBV12-3/TRBV12-4
CDR3aa: CASSPRGRENIQYF
CDR3nt: TGTGCCAGCAGCCCGCGGGGGCGTGAAAACATTCAGTACTTC

j_gene: TRBJ2-5
d_gene: -
abundance: few
v_gene: TRBV5-6
CDR3aa: CASSGGTVQETQYF
CDR3nt: TGTGCCAGCAGCGGGGGGACCGTCCAAGAGACCCAGTACTTC

j_gene: TRBJ2-3
d_gene: -
abundance: -
v_gene: TRBV4-1
CDR3aa: CASSQAHGSGLTDTQYF
CDR3nt: TGCGCCAGCAGCCAAGCTCATGGTAGCGGACTCACAGATACGCAGTATTTT

j_gene: TRBJ1-1
d_gene: -
abundance: few
v_gene: TRBV12-3/TRBV12-4
CDR3aa: CASSHPGRDTEAFF
CDR3nt: TGTGCCAGCAGCCACCCGGGGAGGGACACTGAAGCTTTCTTT

j_gene: TRBJ1-2
d_gene: -
abundance: few
v_gene: TRBV7-9
CDR3aa: CASSLDGYGYTF
CDR3nt: TGTGCCAGCAGCTTAGACGGCTATGGCTACACCTTC

j_gene: TRBJ2-5
d_gene: -
abundance: few
v_gene: TRBV5-8
CDR3aa: CASSLSKAPRTQYF
CDR3nt: TGTGCCAGCAGCTTGTCTAAGGCTCCACGGACCCAGTACTTC

j_gene: TRBJ2-5
d_gene: TRBD2
abundance: -
v_gene: TRBV28
CDR3aa: CASSLREGRKTQYF
CDR3nt: TGTGCCAGCAGTTTACGGGAGGGCCGGAAGACCCAGTACTTC

j_gene: TRBJ2-3
d_gene: -
abundance: -
v_gene: TRBV7-3
CDR3aa: CASSPLGRSTDTQYF
CDR3nt: TGTGCCAGCAGCCCCCTAGGGCGTAGCACAGATACGCAGTATTTT

j_gene: TRBJ2-7
d_gene: TRBD1
abundance: -
v_gene: TRBV9
CDR3aa: CASSVAGQGAKNEQYF
CDR3nt: TGTGCCAGCAGCGTAGCCGGACAGGGGGCGAAAAACGAGCAGTACTTC

j_gene: TRBJ2-3
d_gene: TRBD1
abundance: many
v_gene: TRBV5-1
CDR3aa: CASTPDRGKQYF
CDR3nt: TGCGCCAGCACCCCCGACAGGGGAAAGCAGTATTTT

j_gene: TRBJ2-3
d_gene: -
abundance: -
v_gene: TRBV9
CDR3aa: CASSVAGPADTQYF
CDR3nt: TGTGCCAGCAGCGTGGCCGGGCCGGCAGATACGCAGTATTTT

j_gene: TRBJ1-1
d_gene: -
abundance: few
v_gene: TRBV28
CDR3aa: CASSLGVTLMNTEAFF
CDR3nt: TGTGCCAGCAGTCTAGGGGTAACACTCATGAACACTGAAGCTTTCTTT

j_gene: TRBJ1-2
d_gene: -
abundance: -
v_gene: TRBV29-1
CDR3aa: CSVEITGLGYGYTF
CDR3nt: TGCAGCGTTGAGATTACAGGTCTAGGCTATGGCTACACCTTC

j_gene: TRBJ2-6
d_gene: -
abundance: -
v_gene: TRBV6-2/TRBV6-3
CDR3aa: CASSLDGARAGANVLTF
CDR3nt: TGTGCCAGCAGTCTAGATGGGGCGAGGGCAGGGGCCAACGTCCTGACTTTC

j_gene: TRBJ2-7
d_gene: -
abundance: few
v_gene: TRBV4-3
CDR3aa: CASSPRDPSYEQYF
CDR3nt: TGCGCCAGCAGCCCCAGGGACCCTTCCTACGAGCAGTACTTC

j_gene: TRBJ1-2
d_gene: TRBD1
abundance: few
v_gene: TRBV25-1
CDR3aa: CASSGRGHVYGYTF
CDR3nt: TGTGCCAGCAGTGGTAGGGGGCACGTCTATGGCTACACCTTC

j_gene: TRBJ2-1
d_gene: -
abundance: many
v_gene: TRBV4-1
CDR3aa: CASSQVDILTYNEQFF
CDR3nt: TGCGCCAGCAGCCAAGTGGACATTTTGACCTACAATGAGCAGTTCTTC

j_gene: TRBJ2-2
d_gene: -
abundance: -
v_gene: TRBV20-1
CDR3aa: CSARDREGQTGELFF
CDR3nt: TGCAGTGCTAGAGATCGGGAAGGGCAGACCGGGGAGCTGTTTTTT

j_gene: TRBJ2-7
d_gene: -
abundance: few
v_gene: TRBV7-3
CDR3aa: CASSSPGPFEQYF
CDR3nt: TGTGCCAGCAGCTCCCCGGGCCCCTTTGAGCAGTACTTC

j_gene: TRBJ1-5
d_gene: TRBD1
abundance: -
v_gene: TRBV5-1
CDR3aa: CASSVQGGGNQPQHF
CDR3nt: TGCGCCAGCAGCGTACAGGGGGGGGGCAATCAGCCCCAGCATTTT

j_gene: TRBJ2-3
d_gene: -
abundance: few
v_gene: TRBV6-5
CDR3aa: CASSYSIGVDTDTQYF
CDR3nt: TGTGCCAGCAGTTACTCGATCGGGGTTGACACAGATACGCAGTATTTT

j_gene: TRBJ2-1
d_gene: -
abundance: few
v_gene: TRBV2
CDR3aa: CASLGGIEQFF
CDR3nt: TGTGCCAGCCTAGGGGGGATTGAGCAGTTCTTC

j_gene: TRBJ2-7
d_gene: -
abundance: few
v_gene: TRBV4-3
CDR3aa: CASSQERGSYEQYF
CDR3nt: TGCGCCAGCAGCCAAGAAAGGGGTAGCTACGAGCAGTACTTC

j_gene: TRBJ1-1
d_gene: -
abundance: -
v_gene: TRBV29-1
CDR3aa: CSVENSRGNTEAFF
CDR3nt: TGCAGCGTTGAAAATAGTCGGGGTAACACTGAAGCTTTCTTT

j_gene: TRBJ2-1
d_gene: -
abundance: few
v_gene: TRBV28
CDR3aa: CASSPIRDGSYNEQFF
CDR3nt: TGTGCCAGCAGTCCCATCCGGGACGGGTCCTACAATGAGCAGTTCTTC

j_gene: TRBJ2-1
d_gene: -
abundance: -
v_gene: TRBV27
CDR3aa: CASSLSRLNEQFF
CDR3nt: TGTGCCAGCAGTTTATCCCGCCTCAATGAGCAGTTCTTC